This TCR beta chain derives from a study of response to subunit inactivated influenza vaccine listed by TCRdb under 2018. About the full investigation: The study used deep quantitative T cell receptor repertoire profiling to track responses to a trivalent subunit inactivated influenza vaccine. Results and caveats for the whole study, not just this receptor: According to the authors, only a limited number of new T cells may be recruited by each seasonal influenza vaccination.

Relative to germline, V is 0 bases shorter and J is 9 bases shorter, with 12 bases between their ends. The CDR3 holds 14 amino acids from the cysteine to the phenylalanine. Of all the DNA, just the CDR3 is kept, 42 bases in frame from base 1. Via the germline V gene (reference sequence), CDR1 is DFQATT and CDR2 SNEGSKA. Libraries came from RT-PCR. TCRdb names Illumina HiSeq 2500 as the instrument used. TCRdb passed the public sequencing reads through fastp at Q25 and MiXCR, retaining productive beta sequences. Here each entry gathers all rows of one CDR3 protein and keeps the most common genes and DNA. This sample lists some 500,000 distinct CDR3 sequences; approximately 16% were detected once. The ten largest make up roughly 3% of the sample. As concerns this clonotype: No cognate antigen has been identified for it. Nothing much larger sits one base from this clone, and base qualities are not available.

This TCR was recovered from a man aged 50 to 69 who received an inactivated influenza vaccine. Donor details come from another sample of the same person, matched by shared clones. The sample here was CD4+ T cells sorted from PBMCs, taken roughly 24 months after vaccination. The chain is made from TRBV20-1 and TRBJ1-6; perhaps TRBD1 is the D gene, with 5 bases matching. The CDR3 here reads CSARDRAQGSPLHF. Here is the DNA: TGCAGTGCTAGAGACAGGGCTCAAGGTTCACCCCTCCACTTT.